This T cell receptor (beta chain) was found in a study of metastatic and nonmetastatic thyroid tumors (dated by TCRdb to the early 2020s). Looking at the study overall: The researchers compared repertoires between peripheral blood samples and tumor or nodule tissue samples from patients with malignant or benign thyroid disease.

Receptors were amplified or captured by PCR. The run used an Illumina HiSeq 4000. High-throughput sequencing was used to profile the CDR3 region of the TCR beta-chain in every patient. Under the source paper's analysis protocol: The researchers built a classifier to tell apart papillary thyroid cancer patients with distant metastasis, based on CDR3 differences among clinicopathological groups. The Shannon index was used to assess repertoire diversity, and the Morisita-Horn index was used to assess tumor-blood repertoire similarity. The public reads were reanalyzed by TCRdb: fastp trimming at Q25, MiXCR alignment, in-frame beta chains only. The V and J calls, along with clone size, are taken from TCRdb and not from the paper's own processing. Present in this sample are 10,000 to 15,000 clones, approximately 25% of which were seen just once. Roughly a fifth of the sample belongs to the ten largest clones.

General study outcomes and caveats: TCR beta diversity was reported as significantly higher in malignant tumors than in benign nodules, in both blood and tumor samples.

The CDR3 covers 19 residues, taking in both the cysteine and the phenylalanine. Only the CDR3 region is kept as DNA, spanning 57 bases read in frame from base 1. The germline V gene (reference sequence) sets CDR1 to MNHEY and CDR2 to SMNVEV. Unmatched junction bases come to 18, with V trimmed by 3 bases and J by 4 bases. With regard to this clone: Its antigen is unknown. No base-level quality is on record; no much larger clone is a single base apart.

No treatment had been received by any patient before thyroid surgery. Patient clinical samples collected from the early 2010s to the late 2010s were retrospectively analysed using T-cell receptor beta sequencing. This sequence originates from a female donor with papillary thyroid cancer or a benign thyroid nodule (not recorded which). Some clones in this sample may be carry-over from other donors' samples. Recombination linked TRBV27 to TRBJ2-3; TRBD1 fits 8 bases in the junction. The specimen sequenced was tumor tissue. The CDR3 here reads CASSFLLDRVLVPADTQYF. The DNA sequence reads TGTGCCAGCAGTTTCCTCCTGGACAGGGTGCTGGTCCCGGCAGATACGCAGTATTTT.